The 22 T cell receptor beta chains below were found in one sample sequenced in a study of OX40 agonist ivuxolimab in advanced cancers. TCRdb's copy holds only in-frame clones and misses some; the assay was immunoSEQ multiplex PCR. This sample has tens of thousands of clones, with about 86% found just once. The sequencing used CD4+ or CD8+ T cells sorted from blood, collected in a trial of the OX40 agonist ivuxolimab. Every receptor here comes from an adult with an advanced solid tumor such as melanoma, head and neck, liver or kidney cancer.

The chain links TRBV4-1 to TRBJ1-6; no firm D call. V lost 4 bases and J lost 10, with 23 bases in between. The CDR3 loop spans 17 amino acids. Germline lookup yields CDR1 MGHRA and CDR2 YSYEKL. The chain's CDR3 is CASSPLVIDRAASPLHF. In DNA, the CDR3 is TGCGCCAGCAGCCCCTTGGTGATCGACCGAGCCGCCTCACCCCTCCACTTT.

V gene TRBV6-1 combines with J gene TRBJ2-7; 9 bases are a match to TRBD2. After removal of 5 bases from V and 2 bases from J, the junction contained 7 bases not matched to a gene. Germline CDR1 is MNHNS and CDR2 is SASEGT. This CDR3 has 15 residues. The CDR3, as DNA: TGTGCCAGCAGTTCTCTAGCGGGACGAACCTACGAGCAGTACTTC. It specifies CASSSLAGRTYEQYF.

This chain connects TRBV29-1 to TRBJ2-6, with D uncertain. V lost 3 bases and J 4 bases, leaving 10 bases between the germline ends. The CDR3 extends over 14 amino acids. Per germline, CDR1 SQVTM and CDR2 ANQGSEA. CDR3 DNA sequence: TGCAGCGTTGAGGGCCCCGAGGGGGCCAACGTCCTGACTTTC. Protein: CSVEGPEGANVLTF.

This clone was observed once. J is TRBJ2-3 and V is TRBV2; D gene uncertain. The V gene's germline CDR1 is SNHLY and CDR2 FYNNEI. V shed 3 bases and J shed 12 bases, with 10 bases lying between them. The length of the CDR3 is 11 residues. The CDR3, as DNA: TGTGCCAGCAGTGATAGCCGGTATCAGTATTTT. As protein: CASSDSRYQYF.

The J gene is TRBJ1-1, the V gene TRBV5-1; 7 bases fit TRBD1. V was clipped by 4 bases and J by 11 bases; unmatched bases: 11. The CDR3 is 13 residues long. Germline CDR1 is SGHRS and CDR2 is YFSETQ. CDR3 sequence reads: CASSPGQAGGAFF. CDR3 DNA: TGCGCCAGCAGCCCCGGACAGGCTGGTGGGGCTTTCTTT.

The chain combines TRBV5-4 with TRBJ2-1; 11 nucleotides align to TRBD2. The CDR3 is made up of 16 amino acids. V lost 4 bases, J lost 0 bases, and 3 bases stayed unmatched. From germline, CDR1 is SGHNT and CDR2 YYREEE (reference sequence). CDR3 DNA sequence: TGTGCCAGCAGCGGGGGGACTAGCGGCTCCTACAATGAGCAGTTCTTC. It translates to CASSGGTSGSYNEQFF.

This clone was recorded only once. The chain couples TRBV13 to TRBJ2-1; 7 nucleotides agree with TRBD2. The germline CDR1 and CDR2 sequences are PRHDT and FYEKMQ (reference sequence). After removal of 2 bases from V and 0 bases from J, the junction contained 4 bases not matched to a gene. CDR3 length: 16 residues. The CDR3 DNA sequence: TGTGCCAGCAGCTTAAGCGGGGAAAGCTCCTACAATGAGCAGTTCTTC. Translating gives CASSLSGESSYNEQFF.

This chain links TRBV6-5 with TRBJ2-2; D gene ambiguous. CDR1 and CDR2 (germline): MNHEY, SVGAGI. V was cut by 5 bases and J by 2 bases, with 9 bases left in between. The length of the CDR3 is 14 residues. The CDR3 DNA sequence: TGTGCCAGCAGTAGTGTCAGCAACACCGGGGAGCTGTTTTTT. It codes for CASSSVSNTGELFF.

This chain links TRBV6-6 with TRBJ2-7; tentatively, D is TRBD2 (5 bases). The CDR3 has 14 residues. V was clipped by 7 bases and J by 5 bases, with 18 bases between them. Germline V gene lookup returns CDR1 MNHNY and CDR2 SVGAGI (reference sequence). The CDR3 nucleotides are TGTGCCAGCAATCCGAGCGGAGTTTTGCACGAGCAGTACTTC. The encoded protein is CASNPSGVLHEQYF.

The CDR3: CASSHRQLSNQPQHF. CDR3 in DNA: TGCGCCAGCAGCCACCGGCAACTTAGCAATCAGCCCCAGCATTTT. This chain uses TRBV4-1 with TRBJ1-5; D is unclear. The CDR3 runs 15 residues. V lost 3 bases and J lost 0, with 9 bases in between. Germline CDR1 reads MGHRA; CDR2 reads YSYEKL.

CDR3 in amino acids: CASSLNSRADNTEAFF. The CDR3, as DNA: TGTGCCAGCAGCTTAAATTCTCGGGCAGATAACACTGAAGCTTTCTTT. The J gene is TRBJ1-1, the V gene TRBV13; D gene unclear. CDR3 size: 16 residues. Germline V gene data show CDR1 as PRHDT and CDR2 as FYEKMQ (reference sequence). V was cut by 2 bases and J by 2 bases, with 15 bases left in between.

A word on this clone: This same CDR3 is encoded by further DNA sequences in the sample. The V call is TRBV13, the J call TRBJ2-7; 10 bases line up with TRBD2. The germline V gene encodes CDR1 PRHDT and CDR2 FYEKMQ (reference sequence). There are 12 residues in the CDR3. J lost 12 bases, V lost 1 base, and 3 bases had no gene match. CDR3 DNA: TGTGCCAGCAGCTTAGAGGGACTAGCGTGGTACTTC. This translates into CASSLEGLAWYF.

The chain's CDR3 is CASSFSSYSYEQYF. CDR3 bases: TGTGCCAGCAGTTTTTCCAGTTACTCCTACGAGCAGTACTTC. The chain combines TRBV28 with TRBJ2-7; D uncertain. V was shortened by 3 bases and J by 0 bases, with 9 bases between the two germline ends. Per the germline V gene, CDR1 is MDHEN and CDR2 is SYDVKM. The CDR3 covers 14 residues. The variable domain in full, with the rest retrieved from reference TRBV28 and TRBJ2-7, is DVKVTQSSRYLVKRTGEKVFLECVQDMDHENMFWYRQDPGLGLRLIYFSYDVKMKEKGDIPEGYSVSREKKERFSLILESASTNQTSMYLCASSFSSYSYEQYFGPGTRLTVT.

The genes are TRBV4-1 and TRBJ1-6, with D perhaps TRBD1 (6 bases). This CDR3 has 16 amino acids. V was clipped by 0 bases and J by 10 bases, with 16 bases between them. Per germline, CDR1 MGHRA and CDR2 YSYEKL. The CDR3 sequence is CASSQDHGGGRSPLHF. In DNA, the CDR3 is TGCGCCAGCAGCCAAGATCATGGAGGGGGTCGCTCACCCCTCCACTTT.

The rearrangement uses TRBV7-2 and TRBJ2-2, with a weak D call TRBD1 (5 bases). Germline assignment: CDR1 SGHTA and CDR2 FQGNSA. The CDR3 is 13 amino acids. V was trimmed by 2 bases and J by 6 bases, leaving 7 bases between them. The CDR3 DNA follows: TGTGCCAGCAGCTTATCAGGGTCCGGGGAGCTGTTTTTT. Translated: CASSLSGSGELFF.

The chain combines TRBV9 with TRBJ2-2, with 9 bases identical to TRBD1. Germline V gene sequence: CDR1 SGDLS, CDR2 YYNGEE. The CDR3 consists of 19 residues. The ends lost 5 bases at V and 6 bases at J; junction bases unmatched: 20. This CDR3 is CASSVWDRVREVFSGELFF. CDR3 nucleotide sequence: TGTGCCAGCAGTGTCTGGGACAGGGTCCGGGAAGTCTTTTCCGGGGAGCTGTTTTTT.

The genes are TRBV9 and TRBJ2-2, with D tentatively TRBD1 or TRBD2 (7 bases each). CDR1 and CDR2 (germline): SGDLS, YYNGEE. This CDR3 spans 19 amino acids. V lost 4 bases, J lost 7 bases, and 29 bases lay in between. CDR3 DNA: TGTGCCAGCAGCCCAAGGGGCGGGGGACAGAGCCTTAAAGGCGGGGAGCTGTTTTTT. Translating it yields CASSPRGGGQSLKGGELFF.

The chain employs TRBV11-3 and TRBJ2-3; D gene ambiguous. The CDR3 contains 13 residues. In germline, CDR1 is SGHNT, CDR2 YENEEA. Deletions cut 0 bases from V and 4 bases from J, with 5 bases between. CDR3 amino acids: CASSLELSDTQYF. The CDR3 region has the DNA TGTGCCAGCAGCTTAGAACTCTCAGATACGCAGTATTTT.

The chain is built from TRBV5-6 and TRBJ2-2, with D unclear. V was clipped by 2 bases and J by 2 bases, with 7 bases between them. The CDR3 runs 14 residues. Germline V gene lookup returns CDR1 SGHDT and CDR2 YYEEEE. The CDR3 here is CASSLRFNTGELFF. CDR3 bases: TGTGCCAGCAGCTTAAGGTTTAACACCGGGGAGCTGTTTTTT.

The chain is built from TRBV9 and TRBJ1-2; D gene unclear. The V and J ends lost 0 bases and 8 bases respectively, with 17 bases between them. This CDR3 contains 15 residues. Germline V gives CDR1 SGDLS, CDR2 YYNGEE. In nucleotides, the CDR3 is TGTGCCAGCAGCGTAGGCCGTACTGGGGTTGGAGGCTACACCTTC. It is translated as CASSVGRTGVGGYTF.

The rearrangement uses TRBV4-1 and TRBJ2-1; TRBD1 agrees at 7 bases. The trim removed 1 base at V and 3 bases at J, leaving 12 bases unmatched. The V gene's germline CDR1 is MGHRA and CDR2 YSYEKL. This CDR3 has 18 residues. The CDR3 protein is CASSQGPQGVTVYNEQFF. The CDR3 region has the DNA TGCGCCAGCAGCCAAGGGCCCCAGGGGGTGACTGTCTACAATGAGCAGTTCTTC.

The J gene is TRBJ2-7, the V gene TRBV7-2, with 11 bases lining up with TRBD1. Unmatched junction bases numbered 4, after V lost 5 bases and J lost 7 bases. Looked up from germline, CDR1 is SGHTA and CDR2 is FQGNSA. The CDR3 covers 13 residues. CDR3 protein: CASSPDRGQEQYF. In DNA, the CDR3 is TGTGCCAGCAGCCCGGACAGGGGGCAGGAGCAGTACTTC.